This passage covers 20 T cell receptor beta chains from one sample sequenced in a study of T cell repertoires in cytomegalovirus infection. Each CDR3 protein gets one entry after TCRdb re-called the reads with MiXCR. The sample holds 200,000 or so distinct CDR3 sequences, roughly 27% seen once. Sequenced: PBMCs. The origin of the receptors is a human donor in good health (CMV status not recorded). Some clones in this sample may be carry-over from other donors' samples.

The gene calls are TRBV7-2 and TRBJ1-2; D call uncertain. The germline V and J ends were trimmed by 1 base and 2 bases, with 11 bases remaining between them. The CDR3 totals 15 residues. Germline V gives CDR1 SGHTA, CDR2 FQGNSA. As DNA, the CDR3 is TGTGCCAGCAGCTTAGTCGGTTATAACAACTATGGCTACACCTTC. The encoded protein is CASSLVGYNNYGYTF.

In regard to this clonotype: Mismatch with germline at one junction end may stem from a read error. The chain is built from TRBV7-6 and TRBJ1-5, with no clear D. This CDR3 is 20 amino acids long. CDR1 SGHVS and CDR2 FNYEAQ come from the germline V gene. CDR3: CASSLGVGSKLNRSNQPKHF. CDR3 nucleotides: TGTGCCAGCAGCTTAGGGGTAGGCTCTAAACTTAATAGAAGCAATCAGCCCAAGCATTTT.

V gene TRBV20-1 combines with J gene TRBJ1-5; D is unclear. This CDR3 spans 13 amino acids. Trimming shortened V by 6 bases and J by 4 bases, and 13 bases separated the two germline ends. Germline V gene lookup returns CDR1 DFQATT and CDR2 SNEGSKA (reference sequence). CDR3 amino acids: CSATGAFNQPQHF. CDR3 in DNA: TGCAGTGCAACCGGCGCATTTAATCAGCCCCAGCATTTT.

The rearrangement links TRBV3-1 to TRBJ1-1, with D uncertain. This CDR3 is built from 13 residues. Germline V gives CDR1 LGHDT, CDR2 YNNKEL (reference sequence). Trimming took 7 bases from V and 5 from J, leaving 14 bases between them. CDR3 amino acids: CASTPDPSTEAFF. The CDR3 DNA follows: TGTGCCAGCACCCCGGACCCTTCAACTGAAGCTTTCTTT.

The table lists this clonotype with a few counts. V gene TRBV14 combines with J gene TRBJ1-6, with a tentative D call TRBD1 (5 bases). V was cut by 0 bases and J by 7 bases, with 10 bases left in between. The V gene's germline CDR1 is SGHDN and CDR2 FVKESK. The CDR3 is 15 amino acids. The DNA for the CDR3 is TGTGCCAGCAGCCAAGATCTAACAGGAAATTCACCCCTCCACTTT. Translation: CASSQDLTGNSPLHF.

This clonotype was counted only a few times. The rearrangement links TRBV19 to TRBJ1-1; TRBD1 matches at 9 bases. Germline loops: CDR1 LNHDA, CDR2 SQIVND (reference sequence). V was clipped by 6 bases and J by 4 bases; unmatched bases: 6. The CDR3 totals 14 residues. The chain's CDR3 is CASSHRGQATEAFF. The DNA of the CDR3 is TGTGCCAGTAGCCACAGGGGGCAGGCCACTGAAGCTTTCTTT.

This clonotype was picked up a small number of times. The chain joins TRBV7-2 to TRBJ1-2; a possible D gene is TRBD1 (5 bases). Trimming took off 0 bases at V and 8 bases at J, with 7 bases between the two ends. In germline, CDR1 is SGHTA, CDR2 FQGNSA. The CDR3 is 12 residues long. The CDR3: CASSLAGRGYTF. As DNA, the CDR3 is TGTGCCAGCAGCTTAGCGGGGCGAGGCTACACCTTC.

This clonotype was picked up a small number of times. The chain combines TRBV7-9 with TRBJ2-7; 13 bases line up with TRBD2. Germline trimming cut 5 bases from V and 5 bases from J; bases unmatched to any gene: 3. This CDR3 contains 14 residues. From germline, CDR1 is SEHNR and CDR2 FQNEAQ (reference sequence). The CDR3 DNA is TGTGCCAGCAGCGCCGGGACTAGCGGGGACGAGCAGTACTTC. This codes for CASSAGTSGDEQYF.

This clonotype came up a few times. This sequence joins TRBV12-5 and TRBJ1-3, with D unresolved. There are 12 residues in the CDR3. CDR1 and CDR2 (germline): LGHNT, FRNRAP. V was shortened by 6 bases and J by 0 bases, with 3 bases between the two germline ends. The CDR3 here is CASGVSGNTIYF. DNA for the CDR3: TGTGCTAGTGGAGTCTCTGGAAACACCATATATTTT.

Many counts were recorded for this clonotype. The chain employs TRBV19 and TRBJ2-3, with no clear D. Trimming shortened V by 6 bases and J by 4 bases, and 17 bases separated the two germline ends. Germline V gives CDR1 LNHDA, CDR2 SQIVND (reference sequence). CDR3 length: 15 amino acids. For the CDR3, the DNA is TGTGCCAGTAGACGGACCTCTATTTACGCAGATACGCAGTATTTT. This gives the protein CASRRTSIYADTQYF.

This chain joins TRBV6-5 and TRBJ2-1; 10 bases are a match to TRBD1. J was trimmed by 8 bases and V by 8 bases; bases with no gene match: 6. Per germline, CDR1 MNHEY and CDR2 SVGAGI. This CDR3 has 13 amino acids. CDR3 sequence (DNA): TGTGCCAGCGCCCGGGGGACAGGGGATGAGCAGTTCTTC. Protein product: CASARGTGDEQFF.

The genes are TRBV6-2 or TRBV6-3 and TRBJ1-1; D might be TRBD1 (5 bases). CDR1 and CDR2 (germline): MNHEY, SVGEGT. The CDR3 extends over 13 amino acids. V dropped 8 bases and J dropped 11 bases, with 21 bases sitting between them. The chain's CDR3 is CASGLGRGDRAFF. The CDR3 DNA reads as TGTGCCAGCGGACTCGGACGGGGGGATCGGGCTTTCTTT.

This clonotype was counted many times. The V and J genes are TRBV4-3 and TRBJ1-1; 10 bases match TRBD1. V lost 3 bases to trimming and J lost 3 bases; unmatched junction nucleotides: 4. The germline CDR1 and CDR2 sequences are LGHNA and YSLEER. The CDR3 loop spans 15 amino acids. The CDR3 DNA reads TGCGCCAGCAGCCAGGAGGACAGGGGGTACACTGAAGCTTTCTTT. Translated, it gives CASSQEDRGYTEAFF.

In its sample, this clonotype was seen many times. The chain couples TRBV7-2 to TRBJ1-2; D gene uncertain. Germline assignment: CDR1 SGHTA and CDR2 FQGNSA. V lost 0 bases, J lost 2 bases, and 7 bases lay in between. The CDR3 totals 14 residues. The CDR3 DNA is TGTGCCAGCAGCTTAGCTCACAGCAACTATGGCTACACCTTC. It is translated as CASSLAHSNYGYTF. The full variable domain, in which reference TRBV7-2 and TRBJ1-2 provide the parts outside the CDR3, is GAGVSQSPSNKVTEKGKDVELRCDPISGHTALYWYRQSLGQGLEFLIYFQGNSAPDKSGLPSDRFSAERTGGSVSTLTIQRTQQEDSAVYLCASSLAHSNYGYTFGSGTRLTVV.

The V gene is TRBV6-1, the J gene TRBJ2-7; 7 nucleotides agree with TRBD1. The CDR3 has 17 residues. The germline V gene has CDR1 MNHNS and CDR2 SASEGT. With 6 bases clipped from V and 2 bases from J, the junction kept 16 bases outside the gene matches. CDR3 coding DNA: TGTGCCAGCAGAACTATTCCCGGGGACAGTCCTACCTACGAGCAGTACTTC. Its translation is CASRTIPGDSPTYEQYF.

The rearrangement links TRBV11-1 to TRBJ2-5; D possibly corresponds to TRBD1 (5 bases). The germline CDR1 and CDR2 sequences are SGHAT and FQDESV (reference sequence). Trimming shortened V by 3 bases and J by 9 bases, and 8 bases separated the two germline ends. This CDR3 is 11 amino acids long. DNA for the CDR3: TGTGCCAGCAGCTTCGAAGGGGCCCAGTACTTC. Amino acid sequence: CASSFEGAQYF. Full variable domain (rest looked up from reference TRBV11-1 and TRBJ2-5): EAEVAQSPRYKITEKSQAVAFWCDPISGHATLYWYRQILGQGPELLVQFQDESVVDDSQLPKDRFSAERLKGVDSTLKIQPAELGDSAMYLCASSFEGAQYFGPGTRLLVL.

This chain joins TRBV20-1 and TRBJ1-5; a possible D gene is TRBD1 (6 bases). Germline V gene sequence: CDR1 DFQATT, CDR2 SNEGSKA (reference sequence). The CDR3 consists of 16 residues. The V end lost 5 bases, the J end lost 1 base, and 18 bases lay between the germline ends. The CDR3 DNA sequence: TGCAGTGCTGAGGGGGACACTAGGATGAGCAATCAGCCCCAGCATTTT. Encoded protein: CSAEGDTRMSNQPQHF.

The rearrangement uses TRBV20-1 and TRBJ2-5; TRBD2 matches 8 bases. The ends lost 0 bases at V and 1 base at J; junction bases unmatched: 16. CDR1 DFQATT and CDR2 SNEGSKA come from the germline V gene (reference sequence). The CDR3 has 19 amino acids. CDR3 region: CSARDLGVAGNPLQETQYF. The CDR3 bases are TGCAGTGCTAGAGATCTCGGGGTAGCGGGGAATCCACTCCAAGAGACCCAGTACTTC.

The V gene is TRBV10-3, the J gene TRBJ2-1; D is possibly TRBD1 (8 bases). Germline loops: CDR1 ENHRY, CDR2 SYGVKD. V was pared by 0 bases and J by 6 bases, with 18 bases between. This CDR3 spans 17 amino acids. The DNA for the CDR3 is TGTGCCATCAGTGAGTCGACGGGCACAGGGGGGGTCAATGAGCAGTTCTTC. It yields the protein CAISESTGTGGVNEQFF.

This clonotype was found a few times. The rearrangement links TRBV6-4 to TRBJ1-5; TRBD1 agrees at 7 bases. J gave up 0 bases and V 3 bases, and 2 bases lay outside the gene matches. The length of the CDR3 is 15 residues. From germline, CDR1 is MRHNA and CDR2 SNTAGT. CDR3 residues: CASSETGDSNQPQHF. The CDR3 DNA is TGTGCCAGCAGTGAAACAGGGGATAGCAATCAGCCCCAGCATTTT.